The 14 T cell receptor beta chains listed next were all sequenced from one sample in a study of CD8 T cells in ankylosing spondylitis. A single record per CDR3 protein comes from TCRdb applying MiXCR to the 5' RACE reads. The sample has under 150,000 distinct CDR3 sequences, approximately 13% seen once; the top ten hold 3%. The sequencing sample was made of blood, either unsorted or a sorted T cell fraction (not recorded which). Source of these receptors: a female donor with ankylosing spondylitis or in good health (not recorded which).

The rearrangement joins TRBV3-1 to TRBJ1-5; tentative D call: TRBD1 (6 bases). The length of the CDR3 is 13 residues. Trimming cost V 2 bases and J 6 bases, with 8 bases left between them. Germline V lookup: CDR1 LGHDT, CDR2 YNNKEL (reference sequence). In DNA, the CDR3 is TGTGCCAGCAGCCAAAGAGGGGGTCAGCCCCAGCATTTT. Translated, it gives CASSQRGGQPQHF. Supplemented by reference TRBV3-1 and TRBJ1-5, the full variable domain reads DTAVSQTPKYLVTQMGNDKSIKCEQNLGHDTMYWYKQDSKKFLKIMFSYNNKELIINETVPNRFSPKSPDKAHLNLHINSLELGDSAVYFCASSQRGGQPQHFGDGTRLSIL.

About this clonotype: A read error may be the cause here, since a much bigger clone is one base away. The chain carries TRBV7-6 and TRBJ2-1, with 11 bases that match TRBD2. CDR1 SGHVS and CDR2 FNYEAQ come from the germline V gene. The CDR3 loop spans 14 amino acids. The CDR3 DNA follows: TGTGCCACCAGCCGACTAGCGGGGAACAATGAGCAGTTCTTC. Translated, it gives CATSRLAGNNEQFF.

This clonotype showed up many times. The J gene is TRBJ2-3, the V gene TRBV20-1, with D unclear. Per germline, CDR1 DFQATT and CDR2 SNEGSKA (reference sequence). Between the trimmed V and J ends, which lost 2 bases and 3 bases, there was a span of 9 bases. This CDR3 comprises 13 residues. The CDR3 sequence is CSARSLLTDTQYF. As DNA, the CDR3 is TGCAGTGCTAGAAGTCTCCTAACAGATACGCAGTATTTT.

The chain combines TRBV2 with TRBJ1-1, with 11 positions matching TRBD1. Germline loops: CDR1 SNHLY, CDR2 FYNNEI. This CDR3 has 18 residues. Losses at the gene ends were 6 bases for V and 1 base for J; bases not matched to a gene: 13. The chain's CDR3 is CASRKTGQGVIKNTEAFF. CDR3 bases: TGTGCCAGCAGGAAAACGGGACAGGGGGTTATAAAGAACACTGAAGCTTTCTTT.

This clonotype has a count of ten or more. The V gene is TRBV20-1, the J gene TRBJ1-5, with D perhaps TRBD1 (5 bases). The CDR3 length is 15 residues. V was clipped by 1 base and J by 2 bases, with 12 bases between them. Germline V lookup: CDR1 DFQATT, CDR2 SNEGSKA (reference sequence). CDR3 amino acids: CSARVKGSGNQPQHF. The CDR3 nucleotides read TGCAGTGCTAGAGTGAAGGGGTCGGGCAATCAGCCCCAGCATTTT.

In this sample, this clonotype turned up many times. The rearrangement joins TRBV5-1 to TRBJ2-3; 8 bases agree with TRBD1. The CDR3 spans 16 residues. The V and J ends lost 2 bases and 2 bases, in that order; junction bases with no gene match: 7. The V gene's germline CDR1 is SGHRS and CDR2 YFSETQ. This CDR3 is CASSFSGTGPTDTQYF. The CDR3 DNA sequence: TGCGCCAGCAGCTTCTCCGGGACAGGACCCACAGATACGCAGTATTTT.

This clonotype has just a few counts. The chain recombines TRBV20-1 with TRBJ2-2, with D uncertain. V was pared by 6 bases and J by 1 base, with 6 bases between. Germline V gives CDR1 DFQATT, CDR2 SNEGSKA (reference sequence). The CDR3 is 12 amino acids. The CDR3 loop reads CSALWNTGELFF. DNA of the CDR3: TGCAGTGCCCTTTGGAACACCGGGGAGCTGTTTTTT.

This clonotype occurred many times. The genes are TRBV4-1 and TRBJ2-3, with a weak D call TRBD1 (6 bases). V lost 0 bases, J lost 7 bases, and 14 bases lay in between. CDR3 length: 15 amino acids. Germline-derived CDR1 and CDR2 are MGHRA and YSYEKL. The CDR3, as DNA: TGCGCCAGCAGCCAAGAATTGGTTACAGGGAATACGCAGTATTTT. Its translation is CASSQELVTGNTQYF.

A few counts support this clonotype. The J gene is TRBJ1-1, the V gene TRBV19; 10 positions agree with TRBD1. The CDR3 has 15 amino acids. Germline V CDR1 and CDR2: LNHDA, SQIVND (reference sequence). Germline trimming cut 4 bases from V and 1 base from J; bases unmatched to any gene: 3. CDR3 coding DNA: TGTGCCAGTAGTACCTGGACAGGGGGGAACACTGAAGCTTTCTTT. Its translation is CASSTWTGGNTEAFF.

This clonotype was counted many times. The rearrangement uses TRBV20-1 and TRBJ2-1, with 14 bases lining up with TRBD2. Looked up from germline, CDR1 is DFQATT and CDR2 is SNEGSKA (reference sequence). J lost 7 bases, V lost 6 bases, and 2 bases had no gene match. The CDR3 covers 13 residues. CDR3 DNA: TGCAGTGCGGGACTAGCGGGAGTTAATGAGCAGTTCTTC. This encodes CSAGLAGVNEQFF.

In DNA, the CDR3 is TGCGCCAGCAGCTTGTCCTTCCGGGACGCTTACGAGCAGTACTTC. It yields the protein CASSLSFRDAYEQYF. The chain is built from TRBV5-1 and TRBJ2-7; D may correspond to TRBD1 or TRBD2 (5 bases each). Between the trimmed V and J ends, which lost 1 base and 4 bases, there was a span of 15 bases. Germline-derived CDR1 and CDR2 are SGHRS and YFSETQ. This CDR3 contains 15 residues.

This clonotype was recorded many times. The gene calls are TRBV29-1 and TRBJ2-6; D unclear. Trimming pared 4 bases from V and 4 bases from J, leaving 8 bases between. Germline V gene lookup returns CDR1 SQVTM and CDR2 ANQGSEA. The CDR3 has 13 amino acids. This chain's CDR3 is CSVGVRGANVLTF. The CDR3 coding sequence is TGCAGCGTTGGAGTGAGGGGGGCCAACGTCCTGACTTTC. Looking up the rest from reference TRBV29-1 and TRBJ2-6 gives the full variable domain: SAVISQKPSRDICQRGTSLTIQCQVDSQVTMMFWYRQQPGQSLTLIATANQGSEATYESGFVIDKFPISRPNLTFSTLTVSNMSPEDSSIYLCSVGVRGANVLTFGAGSRLTVL.

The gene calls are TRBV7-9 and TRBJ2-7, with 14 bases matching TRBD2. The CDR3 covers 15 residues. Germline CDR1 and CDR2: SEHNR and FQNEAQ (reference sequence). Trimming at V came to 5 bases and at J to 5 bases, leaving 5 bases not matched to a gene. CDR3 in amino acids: CASSRTSGGYNEQYF. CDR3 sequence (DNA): TGTGCCAGCAGCCGGACTAGCGGGGGGTATAACGAGCAGTACTTC.

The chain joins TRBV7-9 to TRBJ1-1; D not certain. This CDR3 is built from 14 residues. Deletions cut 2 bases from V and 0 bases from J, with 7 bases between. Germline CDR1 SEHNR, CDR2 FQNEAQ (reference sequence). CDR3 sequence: CASSLQAVNTEAFF. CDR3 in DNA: TGTGCCAGCAGCTTACAAGCCGTGAACACTGAAGCTTTCTTT.